Sequencing of this T cell receptor beta chain was carried out in a study of OX40 agonist ivuxolimab in advanced cancers. Study summary: Earlier anti-PD-1, anti-PD-L1 or anti-CTLA-4 therapy was permitted; 30% to 45% had received some.

Assay: immunoSEQ multiplex PCR; the TCRdb copy retains only in-frame clones and omits some. The sample has about 59,000 clones, more than 75% seen once. As regards this clone: The antigen is unknown.

Whole-study findings and limits: What antigens the expanded peripheral T cells recognized was never established. Dose levels from 0.1 to 3.0 mg/kg saw CD4+ and CD8+ blood T cells expand clonally by week 6.

The specimen was CD4+ or CD8+ T cells sorted from blood, collected in a trial of the OX40 agonist ivuxolimab. This sequence originates from an adult with an advanced solid tumor such as melanoma, head and neck, liver or kidney cancer.

The CDR3 DNA is TGCGCCAGCAGCCAAGATTACTGGAGAGACAATGAGCAGTTCTTC. Translating it yields CASSQDYWRDNEQFF. The chain links TRBV4-3 to TRBJ2-1; D is uncertain. This CDR3 is built from 15 residues. Trimming took off 0 bases at V and 5 bases at J, with 11 bases between the two ends. Per the germline V gene, CDR1 is LGHNA and CDR2 is YSLEER.